One and the same sample provided the 17 T cell receptor beta chains below, sequenced in a study of B cell selection in AIRE deficiency. TCRdb's table, derived via immunoSEQ multiplex PCR, lists solely in-frame clones and lacks some. The sample lists about 18,000 clones; 90% to 95% were seen once. Regulatory T cells were sorted as CD4+CD25hiCD127low/negative. The sample was CD4+CD25+ Tregs sorted from PBMCs. The origin of the receptors is a human donor in good health.

The rearrangement links TRBV28 to TRBJ1-2, with 7 positions matching TRBD1. This CDR3 has 15 amino acids. Germline V lookup: CDR1 MDHEN, CDR2 SYDVKM. Trimming cost V 5 bases and J 8 bases; bases outside gene matches: 14. The CDR3, as DNA: TGTGCCAGCAGTCCACCCCAGAGGGGGCGGATGGGCTACACCTTC. This codes for CASSPPQRGRMGYTF.

The chain has TRBV7-2 and TRBJ1-2, with 10 bases aligning to TRBD1. CDR1 is SGHTA, CDR2 FQGNSA, per germline. The CDR3 spans 18 residues. V dropped 2 bases and J dropped 3; count of bases not matched to a gene: 12. CDR3 in DNA: TGTGCCAGCAGCTTAAGTCTGGGGGCCGGACAGGGGGACTATGGCTACACCTTC. This encodes CASSLSLGAGQGDYGYTF.

This rearrangement joins TRBV7-3 to TRBJ2-1; D is perhaps TRBD2 (5 bases). CDR3 size: 12 residues. V shed 6 bases and J shed 10 bases, with 13 bases lying between them. CDR1 and CDR2 (germline): SGHTA, FQGTGA. CDR3 bases: TGTGCCAGCAGTTACCCTCGCGGGGAGCAGTTCTTC. This encodes CASSYPRGEQFF.

The gene calls are TRBV11-2 and TRBJ2-3, with TRBD2 matching over 7 bases. Trimming at V came to 5 bases and at J to 0 bases, leaving 5 bases not matched to a gene. The germline V gene has CDR1 SGHAT and CDR2 FQNNGV. CDR3 size: 15 residues. CDR3 DNA sequence: TGTGCCAGCAGCCTAGCGGTCACTAGCACAGATACGCAGTATTTT. This codes for CASSLAVTSTDTQYF.

The V call is TRBV18, the J call TRBJ2-5; D remains unclear. The CDR3 consists of 12 residues. Per the germline V gene, CDR1 is KGHSH and CDR2 is LQKENI. With 2 bases removed from V and 0 bases from J, the gap between germline ends came to 1 base. In DNA, the CDR3 is TGTGCCAGCTCACCAAACCAAGAGACCCAGTACTTC. Translated: CASSPNQETQYF. Full variable domain (missing parts from reference TRBV18 and TRBJ2-5): NAGVMQNPRHLVRRRGQEARLRCSPMKGHSHVYWYRQLPEEGLKFMVYLQKENIIDESGMPKERFSAEFPKEGPSILRIQQVVRGDSAAYFCASSPNQETQYFGPGTRLLVL.

This clone showed up just once. The chain has TRBV28 and TRBJ1-1; TRBD1 is a possible D gene (6 bases). Germline CDR1 is MDHEN and CDR2 is SYDVKM. The length of the CDR3 is 15 residues. V was clipped by 5 bases and J by 3 bases, with 16 bases between them. In DNA, the CDR3 is TGTGCCAGCAGTATAGGCACAGGGATGGACACTGAAGCTTTCTTT. Translated: CASSIGTGMDTEAFF.

This CDR3 reads CASSQDRGDTQYF. CDR3 nucleotide sequence: TGTGCCAGCAGCCAAGATCGAGGAGATACGCAGTATTTT. This sequence joins TRBV11-1 and TRBJ2-3; no reliable D call. This CDR3 region has 13 residues. V lost 5 bases and J 5 bases, leaving 11 bases between the germline ends. Germline CDR1 SGHAT, CDR2 FQDESV (reference sequence).

The CDR3 coding sequence is TGTGCCAGCAGTCAGACCGGGAACTATGAAAAACTGTTTTTT. It yields the protein CASSQTGNYEKLFF. The J gene is TRBJ1-4, the V gene TRBV28; D gene ambiguous. This CDR3 has 14 amino acids. Trimming shortened V by 5 bases and J by 6 bases, and 13 bases separated the two germline ends. The germline V gene has CDR1 MDHEN and CDR2 SYDVKM.

The chain is built from TRBV5-1 and TRBJ1-2; D is undetermined. This CDR3 comprises 12 residues. Per germline, CDR1 SGHRS and CDR2 YFSETQ. Trimming took off 0 bases at V and 8 bases at J, with 8 bases between the two ends. The DNA for the CDR3 is TGCGCCAGCAGCTTGGAGGCAACGGGCTACACCTTC. Translating gives CASSLEATGYTF.

The rearrangement uses TRBV10-3 and TRBJ2-1; TRBD1 aligns across 10 bases. V trimming: 2 bases; J trimming: 8 bases; junction bases outside the gene matches: 9. Germline lookup yields CDR1 ENHRY and CDR2 SYGVKD. The CDR3 has 16 amino acids. The DNA of the CDR3 is TGTGCCATCAGTGAGCCCTCCGGGACAGGGGTGGATGAGCAGTTCTTC. It translates to CAISEPSGTGVDEQFF.

The chain combines TRBV7-2 with TRBJ1-2; D ambiguous. The CDR3 contains 15 residues. V lost 5 bases, J lost 10 bases, and 23 bases lay in between. The V gene's germline CDR1 is SGHTA and CDR2 FQGNSA. The CDR3 loop reads CASSRTQTLDLFYTF. The CDR3 DNA follows: TGTGCCAGCAGCCGGACGCAAACACTGGATCTTTTCTACACCTTC.

The chain links TRBV5-5 to TRBJ2-2, with 8 bases matching TRBD2. This CDR3 spans 15 amino acids. CDR1 and CDR2 from the germline V gene are SGHKS and YYEKEE (reference sequence). The trim removed 1 base at V and 3 bases at J, leaving 2 bases unmatched. CDR3 sequence (DNA): TGTGCCAGCAGCTTGAAACTAGCGGACACCGGGGAGCTGTTTTTT. Its protein product is CASSLKLADTGELFF.

This clone was detected only a few times. The V and J genes are TRBV11-1 and TRBJ2-5, with 8 bases aligning to TRBD2. Germline V gene data show CDR1 as SGHAT and CDR2 as FQDESV (reference sequence). This CDR3 is built from 18 residues. V shed 4 bases, J shed 1 base, and the junction held 14 bases outside the gene matches. Here the CDR3 reads CASSSTSGIGKIQETQYF. CDR3 DNA: TGTGCCAGCAGCTCTACTAGCGGTATCGGAAAAATCCAAGAGACCCAGTACTTC.

The V and J genes are TRBV11-2 and TRBJ2-2, with 12 bases fitting TRBD2. V dropped 3 bases and J dropped 5; count of bases not matched to a gene: 4. The CDR3 runs 16 residues. From germline, CDR1 is SGHAT and CDR2 FQNNGV. This chain's CDR3 is CASSFGLAGGTGELFF. In DNA form, the CDR3 reads TGTGCCAGCAGCTTCGGTCTAGCGGGAGGGACCGGGGAGCTGTTTTTT.

The chain carries TRBV6-6 and TRBJ2-7, with D uncertain. The germline gives CDR1 MNHNY, CDR2 SVGAGI (reference sequence). CDR3 length: 15 residues. The V gene lost 5 bases and the J gene lost 2 bases, with 16 bases spanning the gap. The DNA of the CDR3 is TGTGCCAGCAGTATTATGTTGGGCGGAACCTACGAGCAGTACTTC. This sequence encodes CASSIMLGGTYEQYF.

The J gene is TRBJ2-7, the V gene TRBV11-2; D is unresolved. The CDR3 runs 14 residues. CDR1 and CDR2 (germline): SGHAT, FQNNGV. Trimming stripped 2 bases from V and 1 base from J, with 9 bases between. In DNA, the CDR3 is TGTGCCAGCAGCTTAACGGGTGGATCCTACGAGCAGTACTTC. Residues: CASSLTGGSYEQYF.

V is TRBV5-5 and J is TRBJ2-3, with TRBD1 matching over 9 bases. The germline V gene has CDR1 SGHKS and CDR2 YYEKEE (reference sequence). The CDR3 loop spans 15 amino acids. V lost 4 bases to trimming and J lost 5 bases; unmatched junction nucleotides: 8. CDR3 protein: CASSKWRTGEDTQYF. CDR3 DNA: TGTGCCAGCAGCAAATGGCGGACAGGGGAAGATACGCAGTATTTT.